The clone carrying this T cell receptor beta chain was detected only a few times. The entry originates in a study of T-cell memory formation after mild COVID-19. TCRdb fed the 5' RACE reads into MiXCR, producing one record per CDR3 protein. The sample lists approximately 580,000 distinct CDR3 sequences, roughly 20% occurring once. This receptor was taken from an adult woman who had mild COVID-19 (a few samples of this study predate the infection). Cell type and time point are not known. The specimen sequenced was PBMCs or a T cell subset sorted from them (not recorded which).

As DNA, the CDR3 is TGCGCCAGCAGCCATAGGTGGGGGGGCACTGAAGCTTTCTTT. Translating gives CASSHRWGGTEAFF. This chain uses TRBV5-1 with TRBJ1-1; D is perhaps TRBD1 (5 bases). CDR1 is SGHRS and CDR2 is YFSETQ in the germline V gene. The CDR3 has 14 residues. Trimming cost V 4 bases and J 4 bases, with 14 bases left between them.